This T cell receptor beta chain is from a study of healthy donors' naive CD4 and CD8 T cells. Turning to the study itself: Donors came from three age groups: 20-25, 40-50 and 60-70 years.

Whole-study findings and limits: Reportedly, most V and J gene segments showed naive CD4+ versus CD8+ bias.

With respect to this clonotype: Its antigen is not identified.

Trimming shortened V by 0 bases and J by 0 bases, and 6 bases separated the two germline ends. The CDR3 runs to 16 residues. The V gene's germline CDR1 is MNHEY and CDR2 SVGEGT. Each TCR library used approximately 500 ng of total RNA and a linear amplification protocol. TCRdb reanalysed the reads using MiXCR and keeps one entry per CDR3 protein. The sample has some 190,000 distinct CDR3 sequences; around 74% are singletons. The receptor comes from a pool of human donors in good health; the sample pools cells from several healthy donors. The V and J genes are TRBV6-2 or TRBV6-3 and TRBJ2-6; D uncertain. The sample was naive CD4+ and CD8+ T cells sorted from blood, pooled from several donors. This chain's CDR3 is CASSYSVLSGANVLTF. The CDR3 DNA reads as TGTGCCAGCAGTTACTCCGTGCTCTCTGGGGCCAACGTCCTGACTTTC.